The source of this TCR beta chain is a study of blood T cell repertoires in COVID-19. Study in general: Both acute and convalescent COVID-19 samples were obtained from the United States, Italy and Spain. T cells, B-cell-depleted T cells, or PBMCs provided the cDNA or gDNA that served as material.

The CDR3 loop spans 11 amino acids. Trimming removed 4 bases at V and 3 bases at J, with 4 bases between. Original data processing: Amplification of reference gene primers provided the estimated nucleated cell counts. This table comes from immunoSEQ multiplex PCR, and its TCRdb copy is limited to in-frame clones, with some not included. V and J calls and clone size are copied from that table; D and trimming were computed from the DNA. The table includes 100,000 to 130,000 clones, 80% detected once. Sequencing input: peripheral blood. The genes are TRBV12-3 or TRBV12-4 and TRBJ2-7, with D hard to call. This sequence was found in a man between 65 and 79 years old with acute or convalescent COVID-19. This CDR3 reads CASSSSYEQYF. The CDR3 DNA reads as TGTGCCAGCAGTTCGAGCTACGAGCAGTACTTC.